The clone carrying this T cell receptor (beta chain) was observed many times. Its antigen remains unknown. For TCR beta, libraries came from iRepertoire HTBI primers and Arm-PCR of CDR3 regions. From the multiplex PCR reads, TCRdb called clonotypes with MiXCR, one entry per CDR3 protein. In the table there are roughly 520,000 distinct CDR3 sequences, more than 10% of which are singletons. The sample comes from a study of regulatory T cells in long-lasting Graves disease. The time point: newly diagnosed GD, antithyroid drugs for less than 3 months. PBMC RNA served as the TCR library source. Study conclusions and caveats: Small sample size may have lowered accuracy.

Trimming at V came to 0 bases and at J to 8 bases, leaving 9 bases not matched to a gene. The CDR3 consists of 15 residues. Germline CDR1 is SQVTM and CDR2 is ANQGSEA. These sequences were also reported in another study, on T cells in Graves' hyperthyroidism and ophthalmopathy. That work states: Initially, a first-round RT-PCR of the TCR CDR3 employed the HTBI primer set.

Sequencing was performed on peripheral blood mononuclear cells (PBMCs), taken at new diagnosis, from a patient treated with antithyroid drugs. This sequence originates from a woman in her twenties or thirties with Graves disease. The rearrangement joins TRBV29-1 to TRBJ2-2, with 7 bases matching TRBD2. CDR3 DNA sequence: TGCAGCGTTGAAGATCCCCGGGGGGTCGGAGGGGAGCTGTTTTTT. Its translation is CSVEDPRGVGGELFF.